Listed below are T cell receptor beta chains from one sample, sequenced in a study of T cells after yellow fever vaccination. TCRdb fed the 5' RACE reads into MiXCR, producing one record per CDR3 protein. The table has some 400,000 distinct CDR3 sequences, roughly 6.2% seen once. Source: PBMCs, taken 5 days after the yellow fever booster vaccination. These receptors were obtained from a man younger than 45 who received the YFV17D yellow fever vaccine. The CDR3 runs from the conserved cysteine through the conserved F or W. Each record gives: J gene, clone size, V gene, D gene, CDR3 protein, CDR3 DNA. The D gene is left open where the match is weak. The size of a clone is reported for some rows only, either as once, few or many, or as a class for expanded clones.

TRBJ2-7 many TRBV18 NA CASSPLGTPWNNYEQYF TGTGCCAGCTCACCATTGGGAACACCCTGGAACAACTACGAGCAGTACTTC
TRBJ2-3 many TRBV7-3 TRBD2 CASSPQLRTSGTDTQYF TGTGCCAGCAGCCCACAACTCCGGACTAGCGGCACAGATACGCAGTATTTT
TRBJ2-1 many TRBV7-9 NA CASSLAERWNNEQFF TGTGCCAGCAGCTTAGCAGAACGCTGGAACAATGAGCAGTTCTTC
TRBJ2-5 many TRBV20-1 NA CSPGAGSEETQYF TGCAGCCCCGGGGCAGGGTCGGAAGAGACCCAGTACTTC
TRBJ2-7 few TRBV20-1 TRBD2 CSARDLLAAPYEQYF TGCAGTGCTAGAGATCTACTAGCGGCGCCCTACGAGCAGTACTTC
TRBJ2-5 NA TRBV21-1 NA CASSPRTAAGETQYF TGTGCCAGCAGCCCTAGGACAGCGGCGGGGGAGACCCAGTACTTC
TRBJ1-6 many TRBV12-3/TRBV12-4 NA CASSGGASNSPLHF TGTGCCAGCAGTGGGGGGGCGAGTAATTCACCCCTCCACTTT
TRBJ1-2 few TRBV6-5 TRBD1 CATRGGQNYGYTF TGTGCCACCCGGGGGGGACAGAACTATGGCTACACCTTC
TRBJ2-1 NA TRBV7-9 NA CASSSGQEREGSHEQFF TGTGCCAGCAGCTCCGGACAGGAACGGGAGGGGAGCCATGAGCAGTTCTTC
TRBJ1-4 NA TRBV5-6 TRBD1 CGSSPRPRGSEKLFF TGTGGCAGCAGCCCCCGACCCAGGGGGAGCGAAAAACTGTTTTTT
TRBJ2-5 NA TRBV20-1 TRBD2 CSARDAAGAGETQYF TGCAGTGCTAGAGATGCGGCGGGAGCTGGGGAGACCCAGTACTTC
TRBJ2-7 NA TRBV20-1 TRBD2 CSATGTSGTGYEQYF TGCAGTGCAACCGGGACTAGCGGGACGGGGTACGAGCAGTACTTC
TRBJ2-7 many TRBV12-3/TRBV12-4 NA CASSPTVSGEQYF TGTGCCAGCAGCCCGACAGTCTCTGGGGAGCAGTACTTC
TRBJ1-5 few TRBV18 NA CASSPGPPPTPQHF TGTGCCAGCTCACCAGGACCCCCGCCTACGCCCCAGCATTTT
TRBJ2-7 NA TRBV20-1 TRBD1 CSALRQGSYEQYF TGCAGTGCTTTGCGACAGGGAAGCTACGAGCAGTACTTC
TRBJ2-1 few TRBV10-3 TRBD2 CAIRAGAGTYNEQFF TGTGCCATCAGGGCGGGAGCCGGGACCTACAATGAGCAGTTCTTC
TRBJ2-1 many TRBV18 TRBD2 CASSLGLAGDFNEQFF TGTGCCAGCTCCCTAGGACTAGCGGGGGACTTCAATGAGCAGTTCTTC
TRBJ2-1 many TRBV5-1 NA CASSLDGNYNEQFF TGCGCCAGCAGCTTGGATGGGAACTACAATGAGCAGTTCTTC
TRBJ1-3 NA TRBV19 TRBD1 CASRRGRSGNTIYF TGTGCCAGTAGGAGGGGGCGCTCCGGAAACACCATATATTTT
TRBJ2-6 few TRBV28 NA CASSSEGSSGANVLTF TGTGCCAGCAGTTCGGAGGGAAGCTCTGGGGCCAACGTCCTGACTTTC
TRBJ1-1 NA TRBV19 TRBD1 CATDRGRVGTEAFF TGTGCCACTGACAGGGGGCGCGTCGGCACTGAAGCTTTCTTT
TRBJ2-5 many TRBV10-3 NA CATRQDPEVETQYF TGTGCCACCCGGCAGGATCCTGAGGTAGAGACCCAGTACTTC
TRBJ1-4 NA TRBV5-6 NA CASSFGSRNEKLFF TGTGCCAGCAGCTTCGGTAGTCGGAATGAAAAACTGTTTTTT
TRBJ1-1 few TRBV18 NA CASSVTMTNTEAFF TGTGCCAGCTCAGTTACCATGACAAACACTGAAGCTTTCTTT
TRBJ2-2 few TRBV5-4 NA CAEDGGTGELFF TGTGCCGAGGACGGAGGCACCGGGGAGCTGTTTTTT
TRBJ2-7 NA TRBV29-1 TRBD1 CSVEVVGTGVYEQYF TGCAGCGTTGAAGTGGTGGGGACAGGGGTGTACGAGCAGTACTTC
TRBJ2-6 few TRBV4-2 NA CASSQEGYLGGRANVLTF TGTGCCAGCAGCCAAGAAGGCTACCTCGGGGGCCGGGCCAACGTCCTGACTTTC
TRBJ1-6 many TRBV12-3/TRBV12-4 NA CASSLRELNSPLHF TGTGCCAGCAGTTTAAGGGAGCTAAATTCACCCCTCCACTTT
TRBJ2-1 few TRBV5-1 NA CASTLQGTIPNEQFF TGCGCCAGCACGCTTCAGGGGACTATCCCCAATGAGCAGTTCTTC
TRBJ1-2 NA TRBV9 NA CASSVSAQGDYGYTF TGTGCCAGCAGCGTATCGGCACAGGGCGACTATGGCTACACCTTC
TRBJ2-1 NA TRBV24-1 TRBD2 CATNSGHYNEQFF TGTGCCACCAATAGCGGGCACTACAATGAGCAGTTCTTC
TRBJ2-1 few TRBV5-1 TRBD2 CASSLTGTSGMNEQFF TGCGCCAGCAGCTTAACCGGGACTAGCGGGATGAATGAGCAGTTCTTC
TRBJ1-5 NA TRBV12-3/TRBV12-4 NA CASSHSYSNQPQHF TGTGCCAGCAGCCACAGTTATAGCAATCAGCCCCAGCATTTT
TRBJ2-3 NA TRBV6-2/TRBV6-3 NA CASRMPLRHTQYF TGTGCCAGCAGAATGCCATTACGACATACGCAGTATTTT
TRBJ2-1 many TRBV20-1 TRBD2 CSALWAAGINEQFF TGCAGTGCTCTTTGGGCAGCGGGAATCAATGAGCAGTTCTTC
TRBJ1-3 many TRBV6-5 NA CASNLEDSGNTIYF TGTGCCAGCAACCTGGAGGACTCTGGAAACACCATATATTTT
TRBJ2-5 few TRBV20-1 TRBD1 CSARGQQGTKTQYF TGCAGTGCTAGAGGACAACAGGGGACGAAGACCCAGTACTTC
TRBJ1-1 few TRBV5-1 NA CASSPSESTEAFF TGCGCCAGCAGTCCGTCTGAGAGCACTGAAGCTTTCTTT
TRBJ2-1 many TRBV5-1 NA CASSLVGGTGNEQFF TGCGCCAGCAGCTTGGTTGGGGGAACGGGCAATGAGCAGTTCTTC
TRBJ2-1 many TRBV7-9 TRBD2 CASNIAGSSYNEQFF TGTGCCAGCAACATAGCGGGGAGCTCCTACAATGAGCAGTTCTTC
TRBJ2-1 many TRBV5-6 NA CASSLWLSSYNEQFF TGTGCCAGCAGCTTGTGGTTGAGCTCCTACAATGAGCAGTTCTTC
TRBJ2-1 many TRBV24-1 NA CATSEYNEQFF TGTGCCACCAGTGAGTACAATGAGCAGTTCTTC
TRBJ2-5 NA TRBV3-1 NA CASSQVNRIQETQYF TGTGCCAGCAGCCAAGTGAACAGGATCCAAGAGACCCAGTACTTC
TRBJ2-4 NA TRBV18 NA CASSPRDGEDIQYF TGTGCCAGCTCACCACGGGATGGGGAAGACATTCAGTACTTC
TRBJ2-1 many TRBV5-1 NA CASSPSHDQYYEQFF TGCGCCAGCAGCCCTTCACACGATCAATATTATGAGCAGTTCTTC
TRBJ1-5 few TRBV5-5 NA CASSLVRQSGAPQHF TGTGCCAGCAGCTTGGTGCGGCAGAGCGGCGCGCCCCAGCATTTT
TRBJ1-5 many TRBV4-3 NA CASSQGRGLNQPQHF TGCGCCAGCAGCCAGGGCCGGGGCCTTAATCAGCCCCAGCATTTT
TRBJ1-1 NA TRBV29-1 NA CSVVGSRNTEAFF TGCAGCGTTGTTGGCAGCAGGAACACTGAAGCTTTCTTT
TRBJ2-7 NA TRBV6-6 NA CASSWDPAYEQYF TGTGCCAGCAGTTGGGACCCCGCCTACGAGCAGTACTTC
TRBJ2-1 NA TRBV20-1 TRBD2 CSAGGTSGGNEQFF TGCAGTGCCGGGGGGACTAGCGGAGGCAATGAGCAGTTCTTC
TRBJ2-7 NA TRBV29-1 NA CSAGSGGPYEQYF TGCAGCGCTGGGTCAGGAGGTCCCTACGAGCAGTACTTC
TRBJ2-7 many TRBV5-1 TRBD2 CASSRSGEAYEQYF TGCGCCAGCAGCAGGAGCGGGGAAGCCTACGAGCAGTACTTC
TRBJ2-3 NA TRBV12-3/TRBV12-4 NA CASRDIHTQYF TGTGCCAGCAGAGACATTCATACGCAGTATTTT
TRBJ1-5 few TRBV18 NA CASSPSAQGDQPQHF TGTGCCAGCTCACCTAGCGCTCAGGGTGATCAGCCCCAGCATTTT
TRBJ1-5 many TRBV12-3/TRBV12-4 NA CASKWAGAGINQPQHF TGTGCCAGCAAATGGGCAGGGGCAGGAATCAATCAGCCCCAGCATTTT
TRBJ2-1 few TRBV4-3 NA CASSQNRGDEQFF TGCGCCAGCAGCCAAAACAGAGGGGATGAGCAGTTCTTC
TRBJ2-1 many TRBV29-1 NA CSVESSGTYNEQFF TGCAGCGTTGAGAGTAGCGGCACCTACAATGAGCAGTTCTTC
TRBJ2-5 few TRBV20-1 TRBD2 CSARGGTSGIETQYF TGCAGTGCTAGAGGTGGGACTAGCGGGATTGAGACCCAGTACTTC
TRBJ2-3 few TRBV4-3 TRBD2 CASSQAGLAGGTDTQYF TGCGCCAGCAGCCAAGCGGGACTAGCGGGAGGGACAGATACGCAGTATTTT
TRBJ2-7 many TRBV27 TRBD1 CASSLTIDRVKQYF TGTGCCAGCAGTTTAACCATAGACAGGGTCAAGCAGTACTTC